One and the same sample provided the 2 T cell receptor beta chains below, sequenced in a study of human T cells and chemical hapten exposure. Specified treatment: therapeutic diphenylcyclopropenone sensitization with weekly scalp DPC. The library labeled individual cDNA molecules by adding unique molecular identifiers to them. TCRdb re-analysed the reads in MiXCR, keeping a single row per CDR3 protein. Of about 210 distinct CDR3 sequences listed, around 94% are singletons. The sample in question was whole blood, obtained before DPC sensitization or 2, 6, or about 24 weeks after (not recorded which). The receptors were sampled from an adult with alopecia areata. Some clones in this sample may be carry-over from other donors' samples. This table probably holds off-target reads from a library built for another chain.

This chain links TRBV6-1 with TRBJ1-6, with 9 nucleotides matching TRBD1. Per germline, CDR1 MNHNS and CDR2 SASEGT. The CDR3 extends over 15 amino acids. Trimming at V came to 5 bases and at J to 7 bases, leaving 6 bases not matched to a gene. The CDR3 DNA sequence: TGTGCCAGCAGTCTCCGGGACAGGGTCAATTCACCCCTCCACTTT. As protein: CASSLRDRVNSPLHF.

The chain employs TRBV6-4 and TRBJ2-1; 12 bases line up with TRBD2. Trimming at V came to 2 bases and at J to 7 bases, leaving 0 bases not matched to a gene. The length of the CDR3 is 14 residues. Germline CDR1 MRHNA, CDR2 SNTAGT. DNA for the CDR3: TGTGCCAGCAGTGACGGGACTAGCGGGAATGAGCAGTTCTTC. Protein sequence: CASSDGTSGNEQFF.